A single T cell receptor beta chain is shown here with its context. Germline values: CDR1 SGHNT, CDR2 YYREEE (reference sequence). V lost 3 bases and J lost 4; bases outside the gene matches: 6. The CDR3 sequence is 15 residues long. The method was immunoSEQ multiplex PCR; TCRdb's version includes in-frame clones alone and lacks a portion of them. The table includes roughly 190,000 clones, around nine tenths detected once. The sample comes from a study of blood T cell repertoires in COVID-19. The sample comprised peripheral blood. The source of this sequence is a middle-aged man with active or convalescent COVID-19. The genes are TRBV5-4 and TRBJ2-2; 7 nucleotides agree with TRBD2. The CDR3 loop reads CASSSGLVGTGELFF. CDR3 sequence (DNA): TGTGCCAGCAGCTCTGGACTAGTGGGCACCGGGGAGCTGTTTTTT.